A single sample gave rise to the 10 T cell receptor beta chains below, sequenced in a study of blood T cells in healthy people across ages (dated by TCRdb to the mid-2010s). The library was obtained by 5' RACE. Sequencing relied on an Illumina HiSeq 2500. A second PCR of 7 to 11 cycles was performed with a sample-barcoded 5' primer and a J-beta primer mix. TCRdb itself trimmed the public reads at Q25 with fastp, ran MiXCR and retained productive beta chains. Each CDR3 protein appears once, grouped with its most common genes and DNA. For this sample the table gives hundreds of thousands of distinct CDR3 sequences, of which roughly 26% were detected only once. Of the sample, roughly a sixth falls within the top ten clones. The sample comprised blood. The receptors derive from a woman older than 75 in good health.

The rearrangement links TRBV20-1 to TRBJ2-1, with D possibly matching TRBD2 (6 bases). Trimming removed 8 bases from V and 10 bases from J, with 27 bases in between. Germline CDR1 is DFQATT and CDR2 is SNEGSKA (reference sequence). The CDR3 consists of 15 residues. As DNA, the CDR3 is TGCAGTTCCCCTCTCCCGGGACTCAGAAGGGAGGAGCAGTTCTTC. Encoded protein: CSSPLPGLRREEQFF.

This clonotype was recorded a few times. This chain joins TRBV18 and TRBJ2-2; no definite D call. The CDR3 has 13 residues. V lost 4 bases, J lost 0 bases, and 3 bases lay in between. Germline V gene data show CDR1 as KGHSH and CDR2 as LQKENI. CDR3 amino acids: CASSRSNTGELFF. CDR3 DNA: TGTGCCAGCTCACGATCGAACACCGGGGAGCTGTTTTTT.

There are a few counts of this clonotype. V gene TRBV27 combines with J gene TRBJ2-7, with TRBD1 matching over 7 bases. There are 12 residues in the CDR3. Unmatched junction bases numbered 5, after V lost 9 bases and J lost 3 bases. CDR1 is MNHEY and CDR2 is SMNVEV in the germline V gene (reference sequence). The CDR3 bases are TGTGCCAGTCGGGACAGATTCTACGAGCAGTACTTC. Residues: CASRDRFYEQYF.

The table lists this clonotype with a few counts. This may stem from a read error, because a much larger clone lies one nucleotide away. The chain is built from TRBV7-2 and TRBJ2-7; weak D call: TRBD1 (6 bases). The CDR3 extends over 13 amino acids. Germline-derived CDR1 and CDR2 are SGHTA and FQGNSA. V lost 4 bases and J lost 6, with 13 bases in between. The CDR3 is CASSSGQCGEQYF. In DNA, the CDR3 is TGTGCCAGCAGCTCAGGACAGTGCGGCGAGCAGTACTTC.

The rearrangement links TRBV12-3 or TRBV12-4 to TRBJ1-5, with 7 bases matching TRBD1. The CDR3 contains 17 residues. Trimming removed 6 bases from V and 0 bases from J; junction bases left unmatched: 11. DNA for the CDR3: TGTGCCAGCAGACATACCGGGACAGTCTATAGCAATCAGCCCCAGCATTTT. It yields the protein CASRHTGTVYSNQPQHF.

This rearrangement joins TRBV29-1 to TRBJ1-1, with a tentative D call TRBD1 (6 bases). The V gene lost 3 bases and the J gene lost 7 bases, with 9 bases spanning the gap. Per germline, CDR1 SQVTM and CDR2 ANQGSEA. CDR3 length: 11 residues. CDR3 in amino acids: CSVDSDSEAFF. CDR3 coding DNA: TGCAGCGTTGATTCGGACAGTGAAGCTTTCTTT. Combining the CDR3 with reference TRBV29-1 and TRBJ1-1 gives the whole variable domain SAVISQKPSRDICQRGTSLTIQCQVDSQVTMMFWYRQQPGQSLTLIATANQGSEATYESGFVIDKFPISRPNLTFSTLTVSNMSPEDSSIYLCSVDSDSEAFFGQGTRLTVV.

The rearrangement joins TRBV7-2 to TRBJ1-1, with 8 bases identical to TRBD1. V shed 3 bases, J shed 2 bases, and the junction held 8 bases outside the gene matches. The CDR3 loop spans 16 amino acids. Germline V gene lookup returns CDR1 SGHTA and CDR2 FQGNSA. Written as DNA, the CDR3 is TGTGCCAGCAGCTTGGACAGGGCAGTGGCAAACACTGAAGCTTTCTTT. Its translation: CASSLDRAVANTEAFF.

This clonotype was seen only a few times. The gene calls are TRBV15 and TRBJ2-5, with 10 positions matching TRBD1. J lost 4 bases, V lost 3 bases, and 8 bases had no gene match. The length of the CDR3 is 16 residues. Germline loops: CDR1 LNHNV, CDR2 YYDKDF (reference sequence). Here the CDR3 reads CATSSRQGARGETQYF. The CDR3 nucleotides read TGTGCCACCAGCAGTAGACAGGGGGCGCGGGGAGAGACCCAGTACTTC.

V usage is TRBV5-5 and J usage is TRBJ2-2; D call uncertain. Germline lookup yields CDR1 SGHKS and CDR2 YYEKEE (reference sequence). This CDR3 spans 15 amino acids. V dropped 4 bases and J dropped 1 base, with 11 bases sitting between them. The CDR3 reads CASSLTLGNTGELFF. CDR3 sequence (DNA): TGTGCCAGCAGCCTGACCCTGGGGAACACCGGGGAGCTGTTTTTT.

This clonotype has a handful of counts. This chain connects TRBV10-2 to TRBJ2-3; D is possibly TRBD1 (6 bases). This CDR3 has 15 amino acids. The V gene's germline CDR1 is WSHSY and CDR2 SAAADI. V lost 7 bases, J lost 4 bases, and 18 bases lay in between. This chain's CDR3 is CASTRQVSFADTQYF. In DNA form, the CDR3 reads TGCGCCAGCACGAGACAGGTTTCGTTTGCAGATACGCAGTATTTT.